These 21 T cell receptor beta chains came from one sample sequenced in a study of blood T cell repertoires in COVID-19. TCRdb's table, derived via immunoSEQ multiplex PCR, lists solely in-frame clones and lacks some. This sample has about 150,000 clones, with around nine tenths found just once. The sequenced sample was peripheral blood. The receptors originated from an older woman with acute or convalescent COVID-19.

The CDR3 protein is CASSGGQGAYGNTIYF. In nucleotides, the CDR3 is TGCGCCAGCAGCGGGGGACAGGGGGCTTATGGAAACACCATATATTTT. The chain combines TRBV5-1 with TRBJ1-3; 12 nucleotides line up with TRBD1. This CDR3 has 16 residues. Germline V gene sequence: CDR1 SGHRS, CDR2 YFSETQ. Trimming cost V 4 bases and J 3 bases; bases outside gene matches: 5.

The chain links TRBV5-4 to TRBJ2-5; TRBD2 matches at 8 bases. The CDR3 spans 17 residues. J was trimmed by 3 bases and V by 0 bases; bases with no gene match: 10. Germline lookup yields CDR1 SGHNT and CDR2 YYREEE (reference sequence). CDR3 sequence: CASSLEGRLATKETQYF. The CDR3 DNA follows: TGTGCCAGCAGCTTGGAGGGAAGACTAGCGACCAAAGAGACCCAGTACTTC.

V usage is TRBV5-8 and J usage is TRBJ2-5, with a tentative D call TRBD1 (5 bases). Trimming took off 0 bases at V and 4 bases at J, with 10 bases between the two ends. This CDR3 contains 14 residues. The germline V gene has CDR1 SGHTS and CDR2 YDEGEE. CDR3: CASSLGQGRETQYF. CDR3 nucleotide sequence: TGTGCCAGCAGCTTGGGGCAGGGTCGAGAGACCCAGTACTTC.

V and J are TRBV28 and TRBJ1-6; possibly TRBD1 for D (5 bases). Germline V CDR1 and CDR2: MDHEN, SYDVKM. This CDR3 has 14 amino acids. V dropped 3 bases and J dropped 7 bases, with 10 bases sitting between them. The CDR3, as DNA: TGTGCCAGCAGTTTTCTGGGGGGGAATTCACCCCTCCACTTT. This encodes CASSFLGGNSPLHF.

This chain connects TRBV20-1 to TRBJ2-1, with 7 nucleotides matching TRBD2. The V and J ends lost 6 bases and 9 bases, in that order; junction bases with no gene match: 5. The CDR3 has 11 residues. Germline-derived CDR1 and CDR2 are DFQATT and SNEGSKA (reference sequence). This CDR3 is CSAGGNPEQFF. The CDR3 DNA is TGCAGTGCCGGGGGGAATCCTGAGCAGTTCTTC.

The CDR3 spells CASSIAAGPHSPLHF. CDR3 nucleotide sequence: TGTGCCAGTAGTATAGCAGCAGGGCCACATTCACCCCTCCACTTT. The chain joins TRBV19 to TRBJ1-6, with a weak D call TRBD1 (5 bases). Trimming took 1 base from V and 8 from J, leaving 12 bases between them. Germline V gene lookup returns CDR1 LNHDA and CDR2 SQIVND (reference sequence). The CDR3 sequence is 15 residues long.

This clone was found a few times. The CDR3 sequence: CASSRGGIAFF. CDR3 DNA: TGTGCCAGCAGTCGGGGGGGTATAGCTTTCTTT. The chain couples TRBV6-5 to TRBJ1-1, with D maybe TRBD1 (5 bases). The CDR3 spans 11 residues. Germline loops: CDR1 MNHEY, CDR2 SVGAGI. Trimming pared 5 bases from V and 10 bases from J, leaving 11 bases between.

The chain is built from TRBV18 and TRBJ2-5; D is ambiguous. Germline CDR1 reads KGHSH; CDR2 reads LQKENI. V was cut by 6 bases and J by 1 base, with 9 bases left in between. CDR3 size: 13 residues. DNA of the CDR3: TGTGCCAGCTCCCCGAGTACCCAAGAGACCCAGTACTTC. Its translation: CASSPSTQETQYF.

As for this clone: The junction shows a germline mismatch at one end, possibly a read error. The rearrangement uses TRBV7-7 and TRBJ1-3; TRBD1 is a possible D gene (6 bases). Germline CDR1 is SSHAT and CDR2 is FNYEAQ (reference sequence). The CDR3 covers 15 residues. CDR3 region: CASSPGQSSGNTIYF. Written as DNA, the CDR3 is TGTGCTAGCAGCCCCGGACAGAGCTCTGGAAACACCATATATTTT.

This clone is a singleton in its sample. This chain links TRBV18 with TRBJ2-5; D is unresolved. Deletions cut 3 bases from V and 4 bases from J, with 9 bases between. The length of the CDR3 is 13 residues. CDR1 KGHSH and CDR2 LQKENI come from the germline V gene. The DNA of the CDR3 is TGTGCCAGCTCACCCTCTCGGGTAGAGACCCAGTACTTC. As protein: CASSPSRVETQYF.

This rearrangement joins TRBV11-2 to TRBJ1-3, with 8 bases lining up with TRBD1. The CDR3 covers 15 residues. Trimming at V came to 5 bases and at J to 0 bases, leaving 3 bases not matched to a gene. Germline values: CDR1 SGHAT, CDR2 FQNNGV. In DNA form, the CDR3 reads TGTGCCAGCAGCACTGGACAGGGCTCTGGAAACACCATATATTTT. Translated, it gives CASSTGQGSGNTIYF.

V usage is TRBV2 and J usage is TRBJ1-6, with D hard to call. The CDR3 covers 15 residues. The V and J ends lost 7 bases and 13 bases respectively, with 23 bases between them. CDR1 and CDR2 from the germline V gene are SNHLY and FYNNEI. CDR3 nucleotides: TGTGCCAGCAATGACCTTAAAATCCTAAATGCGCCCCTCCACTTT. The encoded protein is CASNDLKILNAPLHF.

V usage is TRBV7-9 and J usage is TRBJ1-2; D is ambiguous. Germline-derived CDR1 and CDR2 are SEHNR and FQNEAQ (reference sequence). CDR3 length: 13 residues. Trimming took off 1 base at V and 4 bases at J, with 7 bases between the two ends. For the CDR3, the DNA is TGTGCCAGCAGCTTAGACAGCCTCTATGGCTACACCTTC. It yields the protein CASSLDSLYGYTF.

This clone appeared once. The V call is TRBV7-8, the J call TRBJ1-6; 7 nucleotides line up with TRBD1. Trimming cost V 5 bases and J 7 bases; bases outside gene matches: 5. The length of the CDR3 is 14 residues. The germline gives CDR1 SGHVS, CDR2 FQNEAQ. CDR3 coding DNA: TGTGCCAGCAGCACCGACAGGGTCAATTCACCCCTCCACTTT. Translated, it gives CASSTDRVNSPLHF.

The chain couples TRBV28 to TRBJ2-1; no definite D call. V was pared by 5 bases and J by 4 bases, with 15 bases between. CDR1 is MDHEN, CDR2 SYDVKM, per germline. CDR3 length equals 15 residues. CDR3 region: CASSLLYSSYNEQFF. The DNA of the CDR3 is TGTGCCAGCAGTCTTCTATACTCCTCTTACAATGAGCAGTTCTTC.

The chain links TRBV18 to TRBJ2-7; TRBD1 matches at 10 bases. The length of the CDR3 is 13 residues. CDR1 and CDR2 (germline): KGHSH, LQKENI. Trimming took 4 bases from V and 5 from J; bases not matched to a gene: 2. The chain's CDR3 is CASSRDRGDEQYV. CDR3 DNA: TGTGCCAGCTCACGGGACAGGGGCGACGAGCAGTACGTC.

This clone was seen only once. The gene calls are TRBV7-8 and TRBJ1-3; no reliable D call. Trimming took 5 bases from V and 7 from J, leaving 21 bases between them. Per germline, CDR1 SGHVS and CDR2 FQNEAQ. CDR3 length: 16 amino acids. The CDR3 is CASSLDLRAVGNTIYF. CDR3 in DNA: TGTGCCAGCAGCCTAGATTTGAGGGCCGTGGGGAACACCATATATTTT.

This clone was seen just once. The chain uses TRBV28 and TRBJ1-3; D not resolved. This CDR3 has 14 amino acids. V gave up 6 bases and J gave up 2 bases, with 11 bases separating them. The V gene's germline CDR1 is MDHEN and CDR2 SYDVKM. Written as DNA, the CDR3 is TGTGCCAGCAGCAGAGGAGGAACTGGAAACACCATATATTTT. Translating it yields CASSRGGTGNTIYF.

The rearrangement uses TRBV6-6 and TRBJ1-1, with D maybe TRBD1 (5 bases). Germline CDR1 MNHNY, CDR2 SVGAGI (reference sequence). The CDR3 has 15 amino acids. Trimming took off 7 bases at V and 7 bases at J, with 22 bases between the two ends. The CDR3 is CASNNQGGERNEAFF. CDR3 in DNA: TGTGCCAGCAATAATCAGGGAGGGGAGAGAAATGAAGCTTTCTTT.

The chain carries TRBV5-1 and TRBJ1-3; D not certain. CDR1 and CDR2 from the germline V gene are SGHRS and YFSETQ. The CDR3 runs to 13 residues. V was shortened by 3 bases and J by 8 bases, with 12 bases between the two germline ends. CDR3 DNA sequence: TGCGCCAGCAGCTCAGGACTTAGGGACACCATATATTTT. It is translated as CASSSGLRDTIYF.

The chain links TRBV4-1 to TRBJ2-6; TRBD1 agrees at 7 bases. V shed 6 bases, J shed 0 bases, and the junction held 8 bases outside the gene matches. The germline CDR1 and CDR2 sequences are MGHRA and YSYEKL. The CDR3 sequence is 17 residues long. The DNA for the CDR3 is TGCGCCAGCAGTGTGGGACAGTCAAGCTCTGGGGCCAACGTCCTGACTTTC. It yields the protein CASSVGQSSSGANVLTF.